This is a list of T cell receptor beta chains from one sample in a study of graft-versus-host responses after intestinal transplantation. These TCRs are of unknown antigen specificity. Assay: immunoSEQ multiplex PCR; the TCRdb copy retains only in-frame clones and omits some. Of around 87,000 clones in the sample, 85% to 95% were seen once. The specimen comprised unstimulated CD8+ T cells sorted from spleen or lymph node cells, sampled before transplant. The source of these receptors is a human donor who was the organ donor for an intestinal transplant. The CDR3 runs from the conserved cysteine through the conserved F or W. D genes are given only for firm matches. The size of a clone is reported for some rows only, either as once, few or many, or as a class for expanded clones.

j_call clone_size d_call v_call cdr3_aa cdr3_nt
TRBJ1-6 . . TRBV9 CASSNTVGAPGRPLHF TGTGCCAGCAGCAATACAGTTGGGGCCCCTGGCCGACCCCTCCACTTT
TRBJ2-7 . . TRBV7-3 CASSLTGTEGFEQYF TGTGCCAGCAGCTTAACCGGAACAGAGGGATTCGAGCAGTACTTC
TRBJ2-7 few . TRBV7-2 CASSLAGDAYEQYF TGTGCCAGCAGCTTAGCAGGGGATGCCTACGAGCAGTACTTC
TRBJ2-7 once TRBD1 TRBV19 CASSPGTVPVYEQYF TGTGCCAGTAGCCCCGGGACAGTCCCCGTATACGAGCAGTACTTC
TRBJ1-5 . . TRBV2 CASSEGGGNQPQHF TGTGCCAGCAGTGAAGGGGGAGGCAATCAGCCCCAGCATTTT
TRBJ2-5 . . TRBV7-2 CASSPLAALTGETQYF TGTGCCAGCAGCCCTCTAGCGGCGCTGACAGGAGAGACCCAGTACTTC
TRBJ1-5 once . TRBV4-2 CASSQETAYQPQHF TGTGCCAGCAGCCAAGAAACAGCTTATCAGCCCCAGCATTTT
TRBJ1-3 . . TRBV7-9 CASSLGQHSGNTIYF TGTGCCAGCAGCCTAGGACAGCACTCTGGAAACACCATATATTTT
TRBJ1-1 . . TRBV13 CASSFPVSTEAFF TGTGCCAGCAGCTTCCCCGTTTCCACTGAAGCTTTCTTT
TRBJ2-7 . . TRBV9 CASSSPGYEQYF TGTGCCAGCAGCTCTCCAGGCTACGAGCAGTACTTC
TRBJ2-7 . TRBD1 TRBV9 CASSPGTGFSSYEQYF TGTGCCAGCAGCCCCGGGACAGGTTTCTCCTCTTACGAGCAGTACTTC
TRBJ2-3 once . TRBV4-1 CASSQDWGPRIDTQYF TGCGCCAGCAGCCAAGATTGGGGGCCCCGGATAGATACGCAGTATTTT
TRBJ2-5 . TRBD2 TRBV4-1 CASSQAARSGGRQETQYF TGCGCCAGCAGCCAAGCGGCCCGGTCGGGGGGGCGACAGGAGACCCAGTACTTC
TRBJ2-7 . TRBD2 TRBV11-1 CASSRRGAGMANYEQYF TGTGCCAGCAGCCGGCGGGGGGCCGGCATGGCCAACTACGAGCAGTACTTC
TRBJ2-2 . . TRBV2 CASRDLGGGDTGELFF TGTGCCAGCAGGGATCTAGGGGGCGGGGACACCGGGGAGCTGTTTTTT
TRBJ1-5 once . TRBV6-1 CASSEVADSNQPQHF TGTGCCAGCAGTGAAGTGGCAGATAGCAATCAGCCCCAGCATTTT
TRBJ2-3 . . TRBV4-3 CASSLVAVAGSADTQYF TGCGCCAGCAGCCTAGTTGCGGTGGCGGGGAGCGCAGATACGCAGTATTTT
TRBJ2-3 . . TRBV7-2 CASSLGGGLSDTQYF TGTGCCAGCAGCTTAGGGGGGGGGCTTTCAGATACGCAGTATTTT
TRBJ1-5 . . TRBV27 CASSLNQRRQPQHF TGTGCCAGCAGTTTAAACCAAAGGAGGCAGCCCCAGCATTTT
TRBJ2-1 . . TRBV27 CASSLSSYNEQFF TGTGCCAGCAGTCTTAGCTCCTACAATGAGCAGTTCTTC
TRBJ2-2 . TRBD2 TRBV9 CASSAPVAGGQDGELFF TGTGCCAGCAGCGCCCCGGTAGCGGGGGGGCAGGACGGGGAGCTGTTTTTT
TRBJ1-4 . TRBD1 TRBV9 CASSVEDRGSNEKLFF TGTGCCAGCAGCGTAGAGGACAGGGGCTCCAATGAAAAACTGTTTTTT
TRBJ2-1 . TRBD2 TRBV27 CASSTSGSSSYNEQFF TGTGCCAGCAGTACTAGCGGGTCCAGCTCCTACAATGAGCAGTTCTTC
TRBJ1-6 . TRBD1 TRBV4-3 CASSQGYRGLTNSPLHF TGCGCCAGCAGCCAAGGTTACAGGGGGCTGACGAATTCACCCCTCCACTTT
TRBJ2-7 . . TRBV6-1 CASSEGRPGGGPPYEQYF TGTGCCAGCAGTGAAGGGCGTCCGGGCGGGGGCCCTCCATACGAGCAGTACTTC
TRBJ1-1 . . TRBV5-1 CASSLDSIVNTEAFF TGCGCCAGCAGCTTGGATAGTATCGTGAACACTGAAGCTTTCTTT
TRBJ1-4 . TRBD1 TRBV5-6 CASSSLIGQGGGEKLFF TGTGCCAGCAGCTCCCTTATAGGACAGGGCGGGGGCGAAAAACTGTTTTTT
TRBJ2-1 . TRBD2 TRBV2 CASRDSGGYNEQFF TGTGCCAGCAGAGATAGCGGGGGATACAATGAGCAGTTCTTC
TRBJ2-7 . TRBD1 TRBV28 CASSLHDRVKQYF TGTGCCAGCAGTTTACATGACAGGGTCAAGCAGTACTTC
TRBJ2-1 . . TRBV7-2 CASSFPGEDEQFF TGTGCCAGCAGCTTCCCGGGGGAGGATGAGCAGTTCTTC
TRBJ2-5 . TRBD2 TRBV5-1 CASSLGLAGGLQETQYF TGCGCCAGCAGCTTGGGTCTAGCGGGGGGCCTCCAAGAGACCCAGTACTTC
TRBJ2-3 . TRBD2 TRBV4-3 CASSQDVGGATDTQYF TGCGCCAGCAGCCAAGATGTCGGGGGGGCAACAGATACGCAGTATTTT
TRBJ2-7 . . TRBV4-3 CASSQGSAGTLHEQYF TGCGCCAGCAGCCAGGGGTCGGCAGGGACTCTCCACGAGCAGTACTTC
TRBJ1-1 . . TRBV4-3 CASSPSRGNTEAFF TGCGCCAGCAGCCCAAGCAGGGGGAACACTGAAGCTTTCTTT
TRBJ1-1 . . TRBV7-9 CASSSGIEAFF TGTGCCAGCAGCTCCGGGATTGAAGCTTTCTTT
TRBJ2-7 . . TRBV30 CAWSVGAGEQYF TGTGCCTGGAGTGTGGGGGCTGGCGAGCAGTACTTC
TRBJ2-3 . TRBD2 TRBV7-9 CASSLTSGGATDTQYF TGTGCCAGCAGCTTGACTAGCGGGGGGGCGACAGATACGCAGTATTTT